A selection of T cell receptor beta chains follows, all from one sample in a study of T cell changes during pregnancy in multiple sclerosis. Sequencing was performed with immunoSEQ multiplex PCR; in TCRdb, only in-frame clones are kept and a portion is missing. The sample yields about 57,000 clones, roughly 92% seen once. Sequencing used CD4+ T cells from peripheral blood mononuclear cells, obtained in the third trimester of pregnancy. All receptors come from a female donor with multiple sclerosis, enrolled in a pregnancy study. Each CDR3 is given with its conserved first and last residue. Each record gives: V gene, clone size, D gene, J gene, CDR3 DNA, CDR3 protein. A D gene is named only where the DNA matches it firmly. Not every row has a clone size; where given, it reads once, few, many or a size class.

TRBV9	.	.	TRBJ2-5	TGTGCCAGCAGCGTAGGGCAGGCCCAAGAGACCCAGTACTTC	CASSVGQAQETQYF
TRBV7-2	.	TRBD2	TRBJ2-7	TGTGCCAGCAGCTTAGTTACTAGCGGGGGCCACTACGAGCAGTACTTC	CASSLVTSGGHYEQYF
TRBV5-6	.	.	TRBJ1-1	TGTGCCAGCAGCTTGTTTAGAGGCCCGAACACTGAAGCTTTCTTT	CASSLFRGPNTEAFF
TRBV28	.	.	TRBJ1-3	TGTGCCAGCAGTTTCGCGGGTTACGGAAACACCATATATTTT	CASSFAGYGNTIYF
TRBV7-3	.	.	TRBJ2-2	TGTGCCAGCAGCCCGCTTCGGTCCACCGGGGAGCTGTTTTTT	CASSPLRSTGELFF
TRBV30	.	.	TRBJ2-7	TGTGCCTGGTCGGACCAACAGGGAGGGGCGAGAGACGAGCAGTACTTC	CAWSDQQGGARDEQYF
TRBV7-3	.	TRBD1	TRBJ2-2	TGTGCCAGCAGCTTCCAGGGGGCGACGAACACCGGGGAGCTGTTTTTT	CASSFQGATNTGELFF
TRBV7-2	.	.	TRBJ2-5	TGTGCCAGCAGCTTAGTCATTCAAGAGACCCAGTACTTC	CASSLVIQETQYF
TRBV29-1	.	.	TRBJ1-2	TGCAGCGTTGTGGAGGGGCCCCCCTCTCTTTTCTATGGCTACACCTTC	CSVVEGPPSLFYGYTF
TRBV11-2	once	TRBD1	TRBJ1-2	TGTGCCAGCAGCACGACAGGGAGCTTTGGCTACACCTTC	CASSTTGSFGYTF
TRBV4-3	once	TRBD1	TRBJ1-2	TGCGCCAGCAGCCGCAACCGGGACAGTGCTTATGGCTACACCTTC	CASSRNRDSAYGYTF
TRBV12-5	.	TRBD1	TRBJ1-1	TGTGCTAGTGGTTTGGGGGACAGTAAGGCTAAAGCTTTCTTT	CASGLGDSKAKAFF
TRBV9	.	TRBD1	TRBJ2-3	TGTGCCAGCAGCGTTCGAATACCGGGACAGGGGCCAGATACGCAGTATTTT	CASSVRIPGQGPDTQYF
TRBV2	.	TRBD2	TRBJ2-1	TGTGCCAGCAGACCTACTAGCGGGGGTCACAATGAGCAGTTCTTC	CASRPTSGGHNEQFF
TRBV5-1	.	TRBD2	TRBJ2-1	TGCGCCAGCAGTTCGACTAGCGGGGCCACCTACAATGAGCAGTTCTTC	CASSSTSGATYNEQFF
TRBV7-8	once	TRBD1	TRBJ1-4	TGTGCCAGCAGCCTTGGGGGGACAGGGAATGAAAAACTGTTTTTT	CASSLGGTGNEKLFF
TRBV6-5	.	.	TRBJ2-3	TGTGCCAGCAGTTACGCGGGGGCACTCACAGATACGCAGTATTTT	CASSYAGALTDTQYF
TRBV5-4	once	TRBD1	TRBJ2-7	TGTGCCAGCAGACCCGGACAGGGCTACGAGCAGTACTTC	CASRPGQGYEQYF
TRBV2	.	TRBD2	TRBJ2-7	TGTGCCAGCAATCCGAGGACTAGCGGGGGTCCATACGAGCAGTACTTC	CASNPRTSGGPYEQYF
TRBV18	.	.	TRBJ2-2	TGTGCCAGCTCACCAGCGTCCGGGGAGCTGTTTTTT	CASSPASGELFF
TRBV6-5	once	.	TRBJ2-3	TGTGCCAGCAGTTACTGGGGGGGCCGCACAGATACGCAGTATTTT	CASSYWGGRTDTQYF
TRBV7-9	once	.	TRBJ1-6	TGTGCCAGCAGCTTAGCGGGACAATATAATTCACCCCTCCACTTT	CASSLAGQYNSPLHF
TRBV19	.	TRBD1	TRBJ1-1	TGTGCCAGCCACAGGGGGGGGGACACTGAAGCTTTCTTT	CASHRGGDTEAFF
TRBV7-9	.	TRBD1	TRBJ1-4	TGTGCCAGCAGCGCCAGACAGGGGAATGAAAAACTGTTTTTT	CASSARQGNEKLFF
TRBV5-1	once	.	TRBJ2-3	TGCGCCAGCAGCTCAATTCCGGCCTCGACTAGCACAGATACGCAGTATTTT	CASSSIPASTSTDTQYF
TRBV6-5	.	.	TRBJ2-3	TGTGCCAGCAGGGGCGGGGTAGATACGCAGTATTTT	CASRGGVDTQYF
TRBV2	.	TRBD1	TRBJ2-2	TGTGCCAGCATTCCGGGACAGGGGGTGCCCGCGAACACCGGGGAGCTGTTTTTT	CASIPGQGVPANTGELFF
TRBV30	.	TRBD1	TRBJ1-1	TGTGCCTGGCTTACAGGGGGTACTGAAGCTTTCTTT	CAWLTGGTEAFF
TRBV14	once	.	TRBJ1-2	TGTGCCAGCAGCCAAGATGCGAGGTTCTCTAACTATGGCTACACCTTC	CASSQDARFSNYGYTF
TRBV7-8	.	.	TRBJ2-3	TGTGCCAGCAGCTGGTTAAGGTGGTTGGGAGAGACAGATACGCAGTATTTT	CASSWLRWLGETDTQYF
TRBV6-4	.	TRBD2	TRBJ2-1	TGTGCCAGCAGTGGGACTAGCGGGGGGGCCAATGAGCAGTTCTTC	CASSGTSGGANEQFF
TRBV4-1	.	.	TRBJ2-7	TGCGCCAGCAGCCAAGGGCGGGGGCCCTACGAGCAGTACTTC	CASSQGRGPYEQYF
TRBV5-5	once	TRBD1	TRBJ1-5	TGTGCCAGCAGCTTATCCGGGACAGGATATAATCAGCCCCAGCATTTT	CASSLSGTGYNQPQHF
TRBV6-1	.	TRBD1	TRBJ2-1	TGTGCCAGCAGGGATTCCGGGACAGGGATCAATGAGCAGTTCTTC	CASRDSGTGINEQFF
TRBV7-2	.	TRBD1	TRBJ1-1	TGTGCCAGCAGATCTCGACAGGGGGCGGAGACTGAAGCTTTCTTT	CASRSRQGAETEAFF
TRBV19	medium-sized	.	TRBJ1-5	TGTGCCAGTAGTACCAGGGAAGGGAGGAGCAATCAGCCCCAGCATTTT	CASSTREGRSNQPQHF
TRBV5-1	.	TRBD1	TRBJ1-2	TGCGCCAGCAGAAAAGGACAGGGCGGCGATGGCTACACCTTC	CASRKGQGGDGYTF
TRBV7-9	.	.	TRBJ1-5	TGTGCCAGCAGCTTTCTACAGGTAGATCAGCCCCAGCATTTT	CASSFLQVDQPQHF
TRBV4-2	.	TRBD2	TRBJ2-2	TGTGCCAGCAGCCAACCCGGGGGGGCAGGGACCGGGGAGCTGTTTTTT	CASSQPGGAGTGELFF
TRBV4-1	many	.	TRBJ1-6	TGCGCCAGCAGCCAAGTTCTTCGTCAGGAGGGTTCACCCCTCCACTTT	CASSQVLRQEGSPLHF
TRBV9	.	.	TRBJ1-1	TGTGCCAGCAGCGTAAACGCCCGTCGACAGACTGAAGCTTTCTTT	CASSVNARRQTEAFF
TRBV5-4	.	.	TRBJ2-3	TGTGCCAGCAGCTCCGGACAGAATGGGGATACGCAGTATTTT	CASSSGQNGDTQYF
TRBV6-5	.	.	TRBJ1-3	TGTGCCAGCAGACTTACGGGCGGGGGAGGAAACACCATATATTTT	CASRLTGGGGNTIYF
TRBV6-1	once	TRBD1	TRBJ2-7	TGTGCCAGCCATAAAGGGGGACAGTCCTACGAGCAGTACTTC	CASHKGGQSYEQYF
TRBV7-2	once	TRBD2	TRBJ2-3	TGTGCCAGCAGCTTAGATCCTAGCGGTTTAGCAGATACGCAGTATTTT	CASSLDPSGLADTQYF